These 21 T cell receptor beta chains came from one sample sequenced in a study of T-cell reconstitution after alpha-beta-depleted transplantation in children. TCRbeta library preparation incorporated unique molecular identifiers. TCRdb re-derived calls from the PCR reads in MiXCR, one entry per CDR3 protein. Here the sample spans 200,000 to 300,000 distinct CDR3 sequences, around 25% being singletons. The sequencing here drew on PBMCs, taken before TCRalphabeta/CD19-depleted stem cell transplant. All receptors come from a girl aged 2 to 9 with Fanconi anemia, due to receive a stem cell transplant.

The chain uses TRBV7-6 and TRBJ2-1; TRBD1 is a possible D gene (6 bases). Germline CDR1 reads SGHVS; CDR2 reads FNYEAQ. Between the trimmed V and J ends, which lost 3 bases and 2 bases, there was a span of 11 bases. The CDR3 extends over 15 amino acids. The CDR3 sequence is CASSFSQGPYNEQFF. CDR3 in DNA: TGTGCCAGCAGCTTCAGCCAGGGGCCCTACAATGAGCAGTTCTTC.

This clonotype appeared once. The rearrangement joins TRBV5-1 to TRBJ1-1; 7 bases match TRBD1. After removal of 0 bases from V and 5 bases from J, the junction contained 16 bases not matched to a gene. The CDR3 extends over 18 amino acids. Germline V gene lookup returns CDR1 SGHRS and CDR2 YFSETQ. CDR3 nucleotide sequence: TGCGCCAGCAGCTTGGCCCGAGAGGGGGCGTCGTGGAGAACTGAAGCTTTCTTT. This translates into CASSLAREGASWRTEAFF.

This clonotype was seen many times. The chain employs TRBV29-1 and TRBJ1-2; 12 nucleotides match TRBD1. The CDR3 length is 15 residues. Losses at the gene ends were 0 bases for V and 4 bases for J; bases not matched to a gene: 3. Germline CDR1 reads SQVTM; CDR2 reads ANQGSEA. CDR3 region: CSVEDLGQGAYGYTF. The CDR3, as DNA: TGCAGCGTTGAAGATCTGGGACAGGGGGCCTATGGCTACACCTTC.

This clonotype was seen repeatedly, ten times or more. The chain is built from TRBV25-1 and TRBJ2-1, with 13 nucleotides matching TRBD2. Looked up from germline, CDR1 is MGHDK and CDR2 is SYGVNS. Losses at the gene ends were 1 base for V and 12 bases for J; bases not matched to a gene: 9. The CDR3 sequence is 16 residues long. The CDR3 loop is CASSELTSGGAPGQFF. In nucleotides, the CDR3 is TGTGCCAGCAGTGAATTAACTAGCGGGGGGGCCCCAGGGCAGTTCTTC. The full variable domain, in which reference TRBV25-1 and TRBJ2-1 provide the parts outside the CDR3, is EADIYQTPRYLVIGTGKKITLECSQTMGHDKMYWYQQDPGMELHLIHYSYGVNSTEKGDLSSESTVSRIRTEHFPLTLESARPSHTSQYLCASSELTSGGAPGQFFGPGTRLTVL.

This clonotype was counted many times. The V call is TRBV20-1, the J call TRBJ1-1; D is undetermined. Per germline, CDR1 DFQATT and CDR2 SNEGSKA (reference sequence). This CDR3 is built from 12 residues. V shed 1 base and J shed 5 bases, with 8 bases lying between them. CDR3 nucleotide sequence: TGCAGTGCTAGAGCGGGTTGGACTGAAGCTTTCTTT. It codes for CSARAGWTEAFF.

J is TRBJ2-7 and V is TRBV9, with D tentatively TRBD1 (5 bases). In germline, CDR1 is SGDLS, CDR2 YYNGEE. Deletions cut 1 base from V and 2 bases from J, with 25 bases between. CDR3 length: 19 residues. CDR3 DNA sequence: TGTGCCAGCAGCGTAATCCGCAACTATGGGGCAGGGAAAACCTACGAGCAGTACTTC. This gives the protein CASSVIRNYGAGKTYEQYF.

The genes are TRBV9 and TRBJ2-2; 9 nucleotides agree with TRBD2. CDR3 size: 15 residues. Germline CDR1 is SGDLS and CDR2 is YYNGEE. Germline trimming cut 3 bases from V and 3 bases from J; bases unmatched to any gene: 3. This CDR3 is CASSARTSDTGELFF. The CDR3 DNA reads as TGTGCCAGCAGCGCGAGGACTAGCGACACCGGGGAGCTGTTTTTT.

This clonotype was observed a few times. The rearrangement joins TRBV7-9 to TRBJ2-7, with no clear D. Trimming took 4 bases from V and 2 from J, leaving 9 bases between them. Germline CDR1 reads SEHNR; CDR2 reads FQNEAQ (reference sequence). CDR3 size: 13 residues. Here the CDR3 reads CASSSSVAYEQYF. CDR3 sequence (DNA): TGTGCCAGCAGCTCCAGCGTCGCCTACGAGCAGTACTTC.

V and J are TRBV24-1 and TRBJ2-1, with a tentative D call TRBD2 (7 bases). Germline CDR1 KGHDR, CDR2 SFDVKD. The CDR3 spans 16 residues. Trimming pared 0 bases from V and 5 bases from J, leaving 13 bases between. The CDR3 DNA follows: TGTGCCACCAGTGATTTGGGGGGGGGCAAAGACAATGAGCAGTTCTTC. This translates into CATSDLGGGKDNEQFF.

The chain is built from TRBV4-2 and TRBJ1-1, with unresolved D. Looked up from germline, CDR1 is LGHNA and CDR2 is YNFKEQ. Between the trimmed V and J ends, which lost 0 bases and 2 bases, there was a span of 10 bases. The CDR3 covers 15 residues. The CDR3 DNA is TGTGCCAGCAGCCAAGATGGGCGTGTAAACACTGAAGCTTTCTTT. Amino acids: CASSQDGRVNTEAFF.

The chain recombines TRBV4-1 with TRBJ2-1; TRBD1 aligns across 12 bases. After removal of 7 bases from V and 7 bases from J, the junction contained 5 bases not matched to a gene. The CDR3 is 14 residues long. The germline CDR1 and CDR2 sequences are MGHRA and YSYEKL. CDR3 protein: CASTGDRGRNEQFF. The DNA for the CDR3 is TGCGCCAGCACCGGGGACAGGGGGCGAAATGAGCAGTTCTTC.

This clonotype has at least ten counts. The chain carries TRBV6-5 and TRBJ2-2, with D possibly matching TRBD1 (6 bases). CDR3 length: 15 residues. From germline, CDR1 is MNHEY and CDR2 SVGAGI. Trimming shortened V by 5 bases and J by 3 bases, and 13 bases separated the two germline ends. For the CDR3, the DNA is TGTGCCAGCAGTAATCCAGGGGTCTACACCGGGGAGCTGTTTTTT. Its translation: CASSNPGVYTGELFF.

A few counts support this clonotype. V and J are TRBV25-1 and TRBJ2-7; TRBD1 aligns across 8 bases. From germline, CDR1 is MGHDK and CDR2 SYGVNS. The CDR3 extends over 13 amino acids. Unmatched junction bases numbered 6, after V lost 10 bases and J lost 1 base. CDR3 in DNA: TGTGCCACTCGGACAGGGTATTCCTACGAGCAGTACTTC. It translates to CATRTGYSYEQYF.

The CDR3 nucleotides read TGCGCCAGCAGCCCCGGGGACACAGAGCAGTACTTC. This gives the protein CASSPGDTEQYF. V is TRBV10-2 and J is TRBJ2-7, with D perhaps TRBD1 (6 bases). Trimming cost V 6 bases and J 7 bases, with 13 bases left between them. This CDR3 is 12 amino acids long. Germline V gene data show CDR1 as WSHSY and CDR2 as SAAADI.

This clonotype was found many times. This chain links TRBV5-1 with TRBJ2-3, with TRBD1 matching over 9 bases. CDR1 is SGHRS, CDR2 YFSETQ, per germline. The CDR3 sequence is 15 residues long. The V segment lost 4 bases and the J segment 5 bases; nucleotides outside the gene matches: 8. CDR3 sequence reads: CASSPVTGGKDTQYF. For the CDR3, the DNA is TGCGCCAGCAGCCCCGTGACAGGGGGGAAAGATACGCAGTATTTT.

The CDR3 here is CASSLRPGGYEQYF. CDR3 nucleotides: TGTGCCAGCAGCTTAAGACCAGGGGGCTACGAGCAGTACTTC. The rearrangement uses TRBV7-3 and TRBJ2-7, with 7 bases that match TRBD1. Looked up from germline, CDR1 is SGHTA and CDR2 is FQGTGA. CDR3 length: 14 residues. J gave up 3 bases and V 1 base, and 3 bases lay outside the gene matches. Using reference TRBV7-3 and TRBJ2-7 for the parts outside the CDR3, the full variable domain is GAGVSQTPSNKVTEKGKYVELRCDPISGHTALYWYRQSLGQGPEFLIYFQGTGAADDSGLPNDRFFAVRPEGSVSTLKIQRTERGDSAVYLCASSLRPGGYEQYFGPGTRLTVT.

V and J are TRBV29-1 and TRBJ2-5; TRBD2 matches 8 bases. Germline V gene sequence: CDR1 SQVTM, CDR2 ANQGSEA. With V trimmed by 4 bases and J by 1 base, 17 bases remained unmatched. The CDR3 spans 18 residues. The CDR3 is CSVALVEGAGDSQETQYF. As DNA, the CDR3 is TGCAGCGTTGCGCTGGTTGAGGGAGCGGGGGACTCCCAAGAGACCCAGTACTTC. Supplemented by reference TRBV29-1 and TRBJ2-5, the full variable domain reads SAVISQKPSRDICQRGTSLTIQCQVDSQVTMMFWYRQQPGQSLTLIATANQGSEATYESGFVIDKFPISRPNLTFSTLTVSNMSPEDSSIYLCSVALVEGAGDSQETQYFGPGTRLLVL.

The chain combines TRBV10-1 with TRBJ2-7, with 8 bases identical to TRBD2. The CDR3 contains 14 residues. V shed 0 bases, J shed 3 bases, and the junction held 1 base outside the gene matches. The germline CDR1 and CDR2 sequences are WNHNN and SYGVQD (reference sequence). The CDR3 loop reads CASSESAGDYEQYF. CDR3 nucleotide sequence: TGCGCCAGCAGTGAGTCAGCGGGAGACTACGAGCAGTACTTC.

The chain carries TRBV7-6 and TRBJ1-3; 10 nucleotides agree with TRBD1. CDR3 size: 16 residues. The trim removed 0 bases at V and 4 bases at J, leaving 3 bases unmatched. Germline CDR1 is SGHVS and CDR2 is FNYEAQ. The CDR3 bases are TGTGCCAGCAGCTTAGCCGGGACAGGGGTCGGAAACACCATATATTTT. It specifies CASSLAGTGVGNTIYF.

This clonotype showed up just a few times. This chain links TRBV29-1 with TRBJ2-1; tentatively, D is TRBD1 (6 bases). The CDR3 loop spans 13 amino acids. Germline-derived CDR1 and CDR2 are SQVTM and ANQGSEA. V dropped 4 bases and J dropped 6 bases, with 13 bases sitting between them. The CDR3 coding sequence is TGCAGCGTTGGACAGGCGACTCCCAATGAGCAGTTCTTC. Translation: CSVGQATPNEQFF.

This clonotype was seen at least ten times. The CDR3 here is CATSRGDLSYEQYF. The CDR3 nucleotides are TGTGCCACCAGCAGAGGCGACTTATCCTACGAGCAGTACTTC. The rearrangement links TRBV15 to TRBJ2-7; no definite D call. The CDR3 sequence is 14 residues long. Germline CDR1 is LNHNV and CDR2 is YYDKDF (reference sequence). Trimming removed 1 base from V and 1 base from J, with 8 bases in between. Filled out from reference TRBV15 and TRBJ2-7, the complete variable domain reads DAMVIQNPRYQVTQFGKPVTLSCSQTLNHNVMYWYQQKSSQAPKLLFHYYDKDFNNEADTPDNFQSRRPNTSFCFLDIRSPGLGDTAMYLCATSRGDLSYEQYFGPGTRLTVT.